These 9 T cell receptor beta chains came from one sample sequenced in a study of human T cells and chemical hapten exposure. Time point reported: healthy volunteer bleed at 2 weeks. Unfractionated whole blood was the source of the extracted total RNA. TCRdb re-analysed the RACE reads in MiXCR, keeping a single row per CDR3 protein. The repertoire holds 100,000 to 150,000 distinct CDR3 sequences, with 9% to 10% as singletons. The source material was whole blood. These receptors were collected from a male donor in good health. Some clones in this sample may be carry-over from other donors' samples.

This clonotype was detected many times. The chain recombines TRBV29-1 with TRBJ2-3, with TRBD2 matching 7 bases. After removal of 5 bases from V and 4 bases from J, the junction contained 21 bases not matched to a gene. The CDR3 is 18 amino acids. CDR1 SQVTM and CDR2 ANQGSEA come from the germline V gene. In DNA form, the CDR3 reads TGCAGCGTTCGGGGTTGGGCTAGCGGTTACGAACCGGCAGATACGCAGTATTTT. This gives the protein CSVRGWASGYEPADTQYF.

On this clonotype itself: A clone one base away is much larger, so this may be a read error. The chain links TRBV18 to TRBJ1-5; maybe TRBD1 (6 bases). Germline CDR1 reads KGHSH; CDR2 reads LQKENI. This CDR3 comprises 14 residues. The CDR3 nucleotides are TGTGTCAGCTCACCTCAGGGGACGAATCAGCCCCAGCATTTT. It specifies CVSSPQGTNQPQHF. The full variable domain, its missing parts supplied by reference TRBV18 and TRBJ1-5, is NAGVMQNPRHLVRRRGQEARLRCSPMKGHSHVYWYRQLPEEGLKFMVYLQKENIIDESGMPKERFSAEFPKEGPSILRIQQVVRGDSAAYFCVSSPQGTNQPQHFGDGTRLSIL.

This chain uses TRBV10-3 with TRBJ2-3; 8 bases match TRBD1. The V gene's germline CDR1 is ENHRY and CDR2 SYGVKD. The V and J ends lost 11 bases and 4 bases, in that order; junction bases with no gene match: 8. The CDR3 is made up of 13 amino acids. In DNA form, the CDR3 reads TGTGCCGTGGGCCAGGGGGCAGCAGATACGCAGTATTTT. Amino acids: CAVGQGAADTQYF.

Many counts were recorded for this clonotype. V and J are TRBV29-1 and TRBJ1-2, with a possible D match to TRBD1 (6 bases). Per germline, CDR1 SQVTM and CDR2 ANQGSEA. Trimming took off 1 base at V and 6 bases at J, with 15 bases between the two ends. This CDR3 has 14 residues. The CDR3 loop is CSVEVTGQSDGYTF. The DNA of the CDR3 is TGCAGCGTTGAAGTCACAGGGCAGTCAGATGGCTACACCTTC.

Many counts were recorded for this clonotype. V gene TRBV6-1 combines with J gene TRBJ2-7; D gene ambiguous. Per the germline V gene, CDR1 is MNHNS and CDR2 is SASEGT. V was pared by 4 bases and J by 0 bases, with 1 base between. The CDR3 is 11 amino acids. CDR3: CASSVSYEQYF. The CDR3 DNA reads TGTGCCAGCAGTGTCTCCTACGAGCAGTACTTC.

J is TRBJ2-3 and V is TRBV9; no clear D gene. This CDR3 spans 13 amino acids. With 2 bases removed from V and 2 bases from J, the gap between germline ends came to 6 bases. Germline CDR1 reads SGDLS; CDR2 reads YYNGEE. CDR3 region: CASSVPNTDTQYF. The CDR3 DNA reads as TGTGCCAGCAGCGTTCCGAACACAGATACGCAGTATTTT. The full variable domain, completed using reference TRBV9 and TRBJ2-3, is DSGVTQTPKHLITATGQRVTLRCSPRSGDLSVYWYQQSLDQGLQFLIQYYNGEERAKGNILERFSAQQFPDLHSELNLSSLELGDSALYFCASSVPNTDTQYFGPGTRLTVL.

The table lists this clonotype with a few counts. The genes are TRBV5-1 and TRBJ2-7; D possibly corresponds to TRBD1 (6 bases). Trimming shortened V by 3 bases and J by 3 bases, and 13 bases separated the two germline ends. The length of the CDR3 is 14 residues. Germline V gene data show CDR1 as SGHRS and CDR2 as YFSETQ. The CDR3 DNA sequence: TGCGCCAGCAGCTCCGGTACAGGGATCTACGAGCAGTACTTC. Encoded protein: CASSSGTGIYEQYF.

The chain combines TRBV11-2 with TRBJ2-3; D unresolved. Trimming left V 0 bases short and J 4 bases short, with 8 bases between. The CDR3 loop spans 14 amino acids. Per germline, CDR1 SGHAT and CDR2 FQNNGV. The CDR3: CASSLDFKADTQYF. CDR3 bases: TGTGCCAGCAGCTTAGATTTTAAGGCAGATACGCAGTATTTT.

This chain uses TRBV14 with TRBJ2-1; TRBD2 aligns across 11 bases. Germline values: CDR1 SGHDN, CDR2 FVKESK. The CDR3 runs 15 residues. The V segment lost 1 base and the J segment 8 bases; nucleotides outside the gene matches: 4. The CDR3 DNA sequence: TGTGCCAGCAGCCAAGTTACTAGCGGGAGTTATGAGCAGTTCTTC. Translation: CASSQVTSGSYEQFF.